The clone carrying this T cell receptor (beta chain) has just a few counts. Its antigen is as yet unknown. This specimen belongs to a study of identical twins. Findings and caveats of the study: Fewer insertions characterized abundant cord blood beta clonotypes, whereas memory repertoires showed none.

CDR3 size: 19 residues. The V and J ends lost 5 bases and 4 bases respectively, with 29 bases between them. Healthy Caucasians, and only they, were the donors. In TCRdb, the 5' RACE reads were re-called with MiXCR into one record per CDR3 protein. Counted here are 500,000 to 650,000 distinct CDR3 sequences, 20% to 25% occurring once; the ten biggest clones make up more than 0.4%. The same sample was also studied in work on yellow fever vaccine responses in identical twins.

The sample consisted of CD4+ T cells sorted from blood. The source of this sequence is a woman aged 18-30 years in good health. The chain carries TRBV12-3 or TRBV12-4 and TRBJ1-2; the D gene is possibly TRBD1 (5 bases). CDR3 sequence reads: CASSPTPGRRGPLVYGYTF. The CDR3 nucleotides are TGTGCCAGCAGTCCTACGCCAGGACGGCGGGGCCCCTTGGTCTATGGCTACACCTTC.